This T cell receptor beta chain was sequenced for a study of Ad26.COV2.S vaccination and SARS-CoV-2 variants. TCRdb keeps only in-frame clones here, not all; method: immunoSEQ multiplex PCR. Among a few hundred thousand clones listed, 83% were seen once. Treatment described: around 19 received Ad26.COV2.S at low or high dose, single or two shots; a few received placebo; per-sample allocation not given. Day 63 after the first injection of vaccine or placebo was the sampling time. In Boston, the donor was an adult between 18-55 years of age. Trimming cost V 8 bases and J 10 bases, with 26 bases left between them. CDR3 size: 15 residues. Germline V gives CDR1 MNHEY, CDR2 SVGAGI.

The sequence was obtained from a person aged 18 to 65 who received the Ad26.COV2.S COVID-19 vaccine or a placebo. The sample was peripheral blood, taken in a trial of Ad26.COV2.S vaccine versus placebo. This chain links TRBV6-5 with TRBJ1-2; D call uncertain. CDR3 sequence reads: CASGLDRRLGTDYTF. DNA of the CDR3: TGTGCCAGCGGTCTTGATCGCCGATTGGGAACCGACTACACCTTC.